One sample yielded the 5 T cell receptor beta chains listed below, sequenced in a study of blood T cell repertoires in COVID-19. Profiled with immunoSEQ multiplex PCR; TCRdb holds only in-frame clones, not every one. This table holds fewer than 250,000 clones, 84% found once. What was sequenced was PBMCs or T cells enriched from blood (not recorded which). The receptor set was obtained from a woman in her 30s who had been exposed to COVID-19.

This clone was seen only once. The genes are TRBV9 and TRBJ1-3; D gene uncertain. The CDR3 has 13 amino acids. The germline V and J ends were trimmed by 4 bases and 6 bases, with 11 bases remaining between them. The germline V gene has CDR1 SGDLS and CDR2 YYNGEE. In DNA, the CDR3 is TGTGCCAGCAGCCTGGCGACTACAAACACCATATATTTT. Its protein is CASSLATTNTIYF.

In DNA form, the CDR3 reads TGTGCCAGCCAGGTCGGCAGGGATTCACCCCTCCACTTT. Translation gives CASQVGRDSPLHF. The chain combines TRBV7-9 with TRBJ1-6; D may be TRBD1 (5 bases). CDR3 length: 13 amino acids. Germline V gives CDR1 SEHNR, CDR2 FQNEAQ (reference sequence). Trimming cost V 8 bases and J 8 bases, with 13 bases left between them. Filled out from reference TRBV7-9 and TRBJ1-6, the complete variable domain reads DTGVSQNPRHKITKRGQNVTFRCDPISEHNRLYWYRQTLGQGPEFLTYFQNEAQLEKSRLLSDRFSAERPKGSFSTLEIQRTEQGDSAMYLCASQVGRDSPLHFGNGTRLTVT.

This chain joins TRBV27 and TRBJ1-2, with a weak D call TRBD1 (5 bases). V was trimmed by 2 bases and J by 5 bases, leaving 9 bases between them. The CDR3 runs to 13 residues. Germline V gene lookup returns CDR1 MNHEY and CDR2 SMNVEV (reference sequence). As DNA, the CDR3 is TGTGCCAGCAGTTTAAGGGGTTATTATGGCTACACCTTC. Translation: CASSLRGYYGYTF.

The chain has TRBV6-5 and TRBJ1-1; unclear D gene. Germline V gene data show CDR1 as MNHEY and CDR2 as SVGAGI. The length of the CDR3 is 11 residues. V lost 4 bases and J lost 6, with 6 bases in between. The CDR3 spells CASSFMSEAFF. The CDR3 region has the DNA TGTGCCAGCAGTTTCATGTCTGAAGCTTTCTTT.

The gene calls are TRBV11-2 and TRBJ2-1; 15 bases fit TRBD2. Germline V lookup: CDR1 SGHAT, CDR2 FQNNGV. This CDR3 is 18 amino acids long. The J segment lost 9 bases and the V segment lost 5 bases, leaving 14 bases of the junction unmatched. In nucleotides, the CDR3 is TGTGCCAGCAGCCGATCCTCTGGACTAGCGGGGGGGGAGATTGAGCAGTTCTTC. It translates to CASSRSSGLAGGEIEQFF.